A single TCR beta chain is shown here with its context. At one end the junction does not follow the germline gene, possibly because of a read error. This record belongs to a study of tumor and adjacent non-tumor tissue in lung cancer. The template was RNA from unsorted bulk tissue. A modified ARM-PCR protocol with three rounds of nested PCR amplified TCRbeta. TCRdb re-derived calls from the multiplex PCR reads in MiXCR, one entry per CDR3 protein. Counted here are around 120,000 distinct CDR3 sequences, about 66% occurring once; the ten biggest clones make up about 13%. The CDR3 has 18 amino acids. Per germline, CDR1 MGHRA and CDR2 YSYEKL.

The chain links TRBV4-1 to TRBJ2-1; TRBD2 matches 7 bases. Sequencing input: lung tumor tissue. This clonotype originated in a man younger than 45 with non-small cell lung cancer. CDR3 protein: CASCQVLAGVWHHNEQFF. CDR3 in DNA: TGTGCCAGCTGCCAAGTCTTGGCGGGAGTTTGGCACCACAATGAGCAGTTTTTC.